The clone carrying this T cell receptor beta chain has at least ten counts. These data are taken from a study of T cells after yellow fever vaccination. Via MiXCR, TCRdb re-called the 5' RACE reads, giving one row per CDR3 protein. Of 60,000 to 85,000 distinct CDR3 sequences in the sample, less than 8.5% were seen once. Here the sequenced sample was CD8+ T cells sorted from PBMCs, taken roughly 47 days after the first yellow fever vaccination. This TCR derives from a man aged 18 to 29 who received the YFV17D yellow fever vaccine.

CDR3 residues: CASSRTGTSGSTDTQYF. DNA for the CDR3: TGCGCCAGCAGCCGGACCGGGACTAGCGGATCCACAGATACGCAGTATTTT. The rearrangement uses TRBV4-1 and TRBJ2-3; 11 nucleotides line up with TRBD2. Germline V CDR1 and CDR2: MGHRA, YSYEKL. This CDR3 region has 17 residues. Germline trimming cut 4 bases from V and 2 bases from J; bases unmatched to any gene: 8.